Reported below is one T cell receptor (beta chain). Its specificity is unknown. The CDR3 totals 15 residues. V shed 5 bases, J shed 5 bases, and the junction held 6 bases outside the gene matches. The germline gives CDR1 SGHVS, CDR2 FQNEAQ. This entry belongs to a study of cytomegalovirus exposure and HLA in healthy donors. The PCR made use of 60 Vbeta and 13 Jbeta primers. How the authors handled the data: There were around 80 million unique TCR beta chains by a later count, and 10 million to 12 million of them were shared. Only in-frame clones appear in the TCRdb table, and some are missing; sequencing was by immunoSEQ multiplex PCR. The DNA gave D and trimming, while V, J and clone size come from that table. There are under 170,000 clones in the sample; 70% to 80% occur only once, and 3% to 4% lies in the top ten. Whole-study findings and limits: V- and J-gene trimming in TCR beta was tied to a missense DCLRE1C variant by an analysis performed later. Previously analyzed data showed that most TCR beta V segments were productive at a frequency of about 87% or about 30%.

The receptor was derived from a human donor in good health. The sequenced material came from PBMCs. The chain carries TRBV7-8 and TRBJ2-5, with 12 bases fitting TRBD1. The CDR3 DNA reads as TGTGCCAGCAGCCCAGGGACAGGGGGCGCTGAGACCCAGTACTTC. It yields the protein CASSPGTGGAETQYF.